The 22 T cell receptor beta chains below come from one sample, sequenced in a study of beta chain features in type 1 diabetes. The entirety of the isolated RNA underwent reverse transcription, so expressed TCRB transcripts were sequenced. The assay was immunoSEQ multiplex PCR, and TCRdb's table has in-frame clones only and misses some. The sample lists around 250,000 clones; about 63% were seen once. Sequenced: naive CD4+ T cells from blood. These receptors originate from a man aged 25 to 40 in good health.

The J gene is TRBJ2-5, the V gene TRBV28; the D gene is possibly TRBD2 (5 bases). The CDR3 is 13 residues long. Trimming pared 11 bases from V and 5 bases from J, leaving 18 bases between. Germline loops: CDR1 MDHEN, CDR2 SYDVKM. The CDR3 region has the DNA TGTGCCTCCACCTCGGGAAAGTGGGAGACCCAGTACTTC. Its translation: CASTSGKWETQYF.

V gene TRBV30 combines with J gene TRBJ2-1, with 10 bases lining up with TRBD2. The CDR3 covers 18 residues. The trim removed 4 bases at V and 2 bases at J, leaving 14 bases unmatched. The germline CDR1 and CDR2 sequences are GTSNPN and SVGIG (reference sequence). The CDR3 region has the DNA TGTGCCTGGATCCAACGGAGAGGTAGCGGGGGGACCTACAATGAGCAGTTCTTC. Translation: CAWIQRRGSGGTYNEQFF.

This rearrangement joins TRBV6-6 to TRBJ2-1; tentatively, D is TRBD1 or TRBD2 (8 bases each). V shed 7 bases and J shed 9 bases, with 22 bases lying between them. This CDR3 has 15 amino acids. Looked up from germline, CDR1 is MNHNY and CDR2 is SVGAGI (reference sequence). CDR3 in amino acids: CASNAIAGTGGEQFF. CDR3 DNA: TGTGCCAGCAATGCAATAGCGGGAACAGGGGGTGAGCAGTTCTTC.

V is TRBV4-2 and J is TRBJ2-1; 9 nucleotides agree with TRBD1. The CDR3 totals 17 residues. V lost 0 bases and J lost 4; bases outside the gene matches: 7. Per the germline V gene, CDR1 is LGHNA and CDR2 is YNFKEQ. The CDR3, as DNA: TGTGCCAGCAGCCAAGATGGGGACAGGGCTACATACAATGAGCAGTTCTTC. It translates to CASSQDGDRATYNEQFF.

V and J are TRBV7-2 and TRBJ2-1, with 11 bases fitting TRBD2. This CDR3 spans 15 amino acids. J was trimmed by 10 bases and V by 0 bases; bases with no gene match: 5. Germline-derived CDR1 and CDR2 are SGHTA and FQGNSA. CDR3 in amino acids: CASSLALAGGEEQFF. CDR3 in DNA: TGTGCCAGCAGCTTAGCGCTAGCGGGAGGCGAGGAGCAGTTCTTC.

The genes are TRBV30 and TRBJ1-3; possible D gene TRBD1, 5 bases. Trimming pared 0 bases from V and 4 bases from J, leaving 7 bases between. This CDR3 region has 13 residues. From germline, CDR1 is GTSNPN and CDR2 SVGIG (reference sequence). The CDR3 nucleotides read TGTGCCTGGAGTGTTCCAGGGGGAAACACCATATATTTT. Its translation: CAWSVPGGNTIYF.

CDR3: CASSQDNIGNTEAFF. In DNA, the CDR3 is TGTGCCAGCAGCCAAGATAATATCGGGAACACTGAAGCTTTCTTT. The chain combines TRBV4-2 with TRBJ1-1; D ambiguous. Trimming shortened V by 0 bases and J by 1 base, and 9 bases separated the two germline ends. The germline gives CDR1 LGHNA, CDR2 YNFKEQ. The CDR3 consists of 15 residues.

V gene TRBV7-9 combines with J gene TRBJ2-3, with 9 bases that match TRBD1. Germline V gene data show CDR1 as SEHNR and CDR2 as FQNEAQ (reference sequence). The trim removed 5 bases at V and 4 bases at J, leaving 4 bases unmatched. The CDR3 sequence is 14 residues long. CDR3 loop: CASSPGQGSDTQYF. CDR3 DNA sequence: TGTGCCAGCAGCCCTGGACAGGGGTCAGATACGCAGTATTTT.

The J gene is TRBJ2-5, the V gene TRBV30; D is undetermined. V was shortened by 2 bases and J by 1 base, with 5 bases between the two germline ends. The CDR3 is 12 amino acids. Per the germline V gene, CDR1 is GTSNPN and CDR2 is SVGIG (reference sequence). The CDR3 nucleotides are TGTGCCTGGAGTCGGCTCCAAGAGACCCAGTACTTC. Translating it yields CAWSRLQETQYF.

This rearrangement joins TRBV30 to TRBJ1-2; the D is unclear. CDR3 length equals 11 residues. The V gene lost 4 bases and the J gene lost 7 bases, with 10 bases spanning the gap. CDR1 and CDR2 (germline): GTSNPN, SVGIG (reference sequence). CDR3: CAWIKGVGYTF. The CDR3 DNA sequence: TGTGCCTGGATAAAGGGCGTTGGCTACACCTTC.

This clone was recorded a few times. This rearrangement joins TRBV30 to TRBJ1-2; tentatively, D is TRBD1 (5 bases). V was pared by 4 bases and J by 8 bases, with 14 bases between. The CDR3 extends over 12 amino acids. The germline gives CDR1 GTSNPN, CDR2 SVGIG (reference sequence). DNA for the CDR3: TGTGCCTGGACCGGGACCGGCGCGGGCTACACCTTC. Its translation: CAWTGTGAGYTF.

This chain connects TRBV9 to TRBJ1-4, with D possibly matching TRBD1 (5 bases). Trimming took 2 bases from V and 6 from J, leaving 20 bases between them. This CDR3 region has 17 residues. Per the germline V gene, CDR1 is SGDLS and CDR2 is YYNGEE. CDR3 protein: CASSVSTVAGSDEKLFF. DNA for the CDR3: TGTGCCAGCAGCGTCTCGACAGTAGCAGGGTCGGATGAAAAACTGTTTTTT. The full variable domain, in which reference TRBV9 and TRBJ1-4 provide the parts outside the CDR3, is DSGVTQTPKHLITATGQRVTLRCSPRSGDLSVYWYQQSLDQGLQFLIQYYNGEERAKGNILERFSAQQFPDLHSELNLSSLELGDSALYFCASSVSTVAGSDEKLFFGSGTQLSVL.

The DNA for the CDR3 is TGCAGTGCTTTCAGGCAGGAGACCCAGTACTTC. Its translation is CSAFRQETQYF. V and J are TRBV20-1 and TRBJ2-5; D not certain. Germline V gives CDR1 DFQATT, CDR2 SNEGSKA (reference sequence). The CDR3 consists of 11 residues. V shed 5 bases and J shed 5 bases, with 9 bases lying between them.

This clone occurred once. V is TRBV30 and J is TRBJ2-3; D unresolved. This CDR3 region has 12 residues. V lost 1 base and J lost 4, with 6 bases in between. Looked up from germline, CDR1 is GTSNPN and CDR2 is SVGIG (reference sequence). The CDR3 DNA sequence: TGTGCCTGGAGTGGGGGATCAGATACGCAGTATTTT. It encodes CAWSGGSDTQYF.

This chain connects TRBV4-3 to TRBJ2-1, with no clear D. Germline CDR1 reads LGHNA; CDR2 reads YSLEER. V was cut by 0 bases and J by 1 base, with 7 bases left in between. The CDR3 loop spans 15 amino acids. The CDR3: CASSQEVSSYNEQFF. DNA of the CDR3: TGCGCCAGCAGCCAAGAGGTGTCTTCCTACAATGAGCAGTTCTTC.

This rearrangement joins TRBV25-1 to TRBJ1-1, with D hard to call. Germline V gene lookup returns CDR1 MGHDK and CDR2 SYGVNS. Between the trimmed V and J ends, which lost 1 base and 11 bases, there was a span of 11 bases. The CDR3 runs to 12 residues. The DNA for the CDR3 is TGTGCCAGCAGTGAATCCGGGGTGAAGGCTTTCTTT. Amino acid sequence: CASSESGVKAFF.

This chain connects TRBV6-5 to TRBJ2-7, with D perhaps TRBD2 (6 bases). Germline CDR1 is MNHEY and CDR2 is SVGAGI. The CDR3 contains 15 residues. With 6 bases removed from V and 6 bases from J, the gap between germline ends came to 21 bases. The CDR3 reads CASRGGVLGTREQYF. CDR3 nucleotides: TGTGCCAGCAGAGGAGGGGTCCTTGGAACGCGCGAGCAGTACTTC.

This chain connects TRBV25-1 to TRBJ2-7, with 8 nucleotides matching TRBD1. The CDR3 is 15 amino acids. J gave up 6 bases and V 6 bases, and 13 bases lay outside the gene matches. CDR1 is MGHDK, CDR2 SYGVNS, per germline. The chain's CDR3 is CASSGTGTGAVEQYF. In nucleotides, the CDR3 is TGTGCCAGCAGCGGCACCGGGACAGGAGCAGTCGAGCAGTACTTC.

This sequence joins TRBV19 and TRBJ2-5; D might be TRBD2 (5 bases). The length of the CDR3 is 12 residues. With 6 bases removed from V and 5 bases from J, the gap between germline ends came to 10 bases. The germline gives CDR1 LNHDA, CDR2 SQIVND (reference sequence). The CDR3 here is CASRGARETQYF. CDR3 nucleotide sequence: TGTGCCAGTAGGGGAGCGAGGGAGACCCAGTACTTC.

The V gene is TRBV30, the J gene TRBJ1-2; no definite D call. From germline, CDR1 is GTSNPN and CDR2 SVGIG (reference sequence). V dropped 1 base and J dropped 11 bases, with 11 bases sitting between them. This CDR3 region has 11 residues. The CDR3 here is CAWSDNVRYTF. CDR3 sequence (DNA): TGTGCCTGGAGTGATAACGTAAGGTACACCTTC.

The gene calls are TRBV6-5 and TRBJ2-1; 12 nucleotides line up with TRBD2. Germline V gene sequence: CDR1 MNHEY, CDR2 SVGAGI. The CDR3 has 15 amino acids. Unmatched junction bases numbered 4, after V lost 6 bases and J lost 4 bases. The CDR3 sequence: CASSSGLAGYNEQFF. The CDR3 nucleotides are TGTGCCAGCAGCTCCGGACTAGCGGGATACAATGAGCAGTTCTTC.

This clone was picked up one time. The V and J genes are TRBV30 and TRBJ2-6; D gene unclear. This CDR3 has 18 residues. Germline CDR1 GTSNPN, CDR2 SVGIG (reference sequence). Trimming took 2 bases from V and 1 from J, leaving 18 bases between them. This CDR3 reads CAWSPTTVSSSGANVLTF. In DNA, the CDR3 is TGTGCCTGGAGTCCCACAACAGTAAGCAGTTCTGGGGCCAACGTCCTGACTTTC.